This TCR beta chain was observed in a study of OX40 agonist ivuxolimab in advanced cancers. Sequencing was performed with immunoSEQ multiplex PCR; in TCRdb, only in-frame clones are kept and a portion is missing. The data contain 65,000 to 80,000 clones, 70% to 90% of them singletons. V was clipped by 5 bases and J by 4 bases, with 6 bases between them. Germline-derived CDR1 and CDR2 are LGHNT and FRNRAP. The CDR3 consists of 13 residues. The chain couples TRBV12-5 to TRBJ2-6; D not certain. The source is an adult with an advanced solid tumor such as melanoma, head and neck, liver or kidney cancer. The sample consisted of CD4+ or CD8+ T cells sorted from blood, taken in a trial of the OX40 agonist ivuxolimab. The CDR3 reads CASGPEGANVLTF. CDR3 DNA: TGTGCTAGTGGTCCCGAGGGGGCCAACGTCCTGACTTTC.